This is a list of T cell receptor beta chains from one sample in a study of response to subunit inactivated influenza vaccine. Via MiXCR, TCRdb re-called the RT-PCR reads, giving one row per CDR3 protein. Of approximately 730,000 distinct CDR3 sequences in the sample, approximately 14% are singletons; the top ten hold around 6.5%. The sequenced sample was PBMCs from blood, obtained around 14 days before vaccination. The receptors originated from a man between 50 and 59 years old who received an inactivated influenza vaccine. Both conserved end residues are part of each CDR3. Fields, in order: clone size, J gene, V gene, CDR3 protein. The size of a clone is reported for some rows only, either as once, few or many, or as a class for expanded clones.

abundance: .
j_gene: TRBJ2-2
v_gene: TRBV4-3
CDR3aa: CASSQVRGARGGELFF

abundance: .
j_gene: TRBJ2-5
v_gene: TRBV30
CDR3aa: CAWGSAGAYQETQYF

abundance: few
j_gene: TRBJ2-7
v_gene: TRBV4-2
CDR3aa: CASSQELAGWYEQYF

abundance: few
j_gene: TRBJ1-1
v_gene: TRBV5-1
CDR3aa: CASSPRGKARTEAFF

abundance: many
j_gene: TRBJ1-2
v_gene: TRBV5-1
CDR3aa: CASSLAQGYSGYTF

abundance: many
j_gene: TRBJ2-1
v_gene: TRBV24-1
CDR3aa: CATGDGTEVNEQFF

abundance: many
j_gene: TRBJ2-2
v_gene: TRBV2
CDR3aa: CASSRPSANTGELFF

abundance: few
j_gene: TRBJ2-7
v_gene: TRBV6-5
CDR3aa: CASSYTAASSYEQYF

abundance: many
j_gene: TRBJ2-5
v_gene: TRBV5-6
CDR3aa: CASSSTGSETQYF

abundance: many
j_gene: TRBJ2-3
v_gene: TRBV7-2
CDR3aa: CASSLALGLLGDTQYF

abundance: .
j_gene: TRBJ2-1
v_gene: TRBV10-2
CDR3aa: CASSESRVLRTLPDEQFF

abundance: .
j_gene: TRBJ2-1
v_gene: TRBV2
CDR3aa: CASSPGLAGGTYNEQFF

abundance: .
j_gene: TRBJ2-1
v_gene: TRBV7-2
CDR3aa: CASSLVGGYADRDKQFF

abundance: many
j_gene: TRBJ2-1
v_gene: TRBV5-1
CDR3aa: CASSGGASGVFWNEQFF

abundance: few
j_gene: TRBJ1-6
v_gene: TRBV12-3/TRBV12-4
CDR3aa: CASSLASPNSPLHF

abundance: .
j_gene: TRBJ2-1
v_gene: TRBV6-1
CDR3aa: CASSTPGQGAPAVYEQFF

abundance: few
j_gene: TRBJ2-5
v_gene: TRBV9
CDR3aa: CASSVDQGGKTQYF

abundance: many
j_gene: TRBJ1-3
v_gene: TRBV4-1
CDR3aa: CASSQAVGQISGNTIYF

abundance: .
j_gene: TRBJ2-1
v_gene: TRBV29-1
CDR3aa: CSVDKSYNEQFF

abundance: many
j_gene: TRBJ2-3
v_gene: TRBV12-3/TRBV12-4
CDR3aa: CASRMSDTQYF

abundance: .
j_gene: TRBJ2-7
v_gene: TRBV7-2
CDR3aa: CASSWDSEQYF

abundance: few
j_gene: TRBJ1-2
v_gene: TRBV28
CDR3aa: CASSSSPGGYTF

abundance: .
j_gene: TRBJ2-7
v_gene: TRBV7-9
CDR3aa: CASSLGGSPEQYF

abundance: many
j_gene: TRBJ1-1
v_gene: TRBV18
CDR3aa: CASSPRGQDRTEAFF

abundance: many
j_gene: TRBJ1-2
v_gene: TRBV6-1
CDR3aa: CASSDAGQAPNYGYTF

abundance: .
j_gene: TRBJ2-2
v_gene: TRBV12-3/TRBV12-4
CDR3aa: CASSLTSRETGELFF

abundance: few
j_gene: TRBJ1-1
v_gene: TRBV29-1
CDR3aa: CSVGSGNTEAFF

abundance: .
j_gene: TRBJ2-1
v_gene: TRBV25-1
CDR3aa: CASQPPNNEQFF

abundance: .
j_gene: TRBJ2-6
v_gene: TRBV12-3/TRBV12-4
CDR3aa: CASRKTGSVAGANVLTF

abundance: .
j_gene: TRBJ2-4
v_gene: TRBV28
CDR3aa: CASSLGRGLTKNIQYF

abundance: .
j_gene: TRBJ1-4
v_gene: TRBV7-8
CDR3aa: CASSHTGTPEKLFF

abundance: few
j_gene: TRBJ2-3
v_gene: TRBV5-1
CDR3aa: CASSTDRDRTDTQYF

abundance: few
j_gene: TRBJ1-2
v_gene: TRBV7-8
CDR3aa: CASSLERYGGGYTF

abundance: .
j_gene: TRBJ2-1
v_gene: TRBV3-1
CDR3aa: CASSHTGARSKNNEQFF

abundance: few
j_gene: TRBJ1-6
v_gene: TRBV27
CDR3aa: CASSLNYSPNSPLHF

abundance: few
j_gene: TRBJ1-4
v_gene: TRBV28
CDR3aa: CASTSPGWGREKLFF

abundance: few
j_gene: TRBJ2-2
v_gene: TRBV7-8
CDR3aa: CASSSSRNTGELFF

abundance: .
j_gene: TRBJ2-1
v_gene: TRBV29-1
CDR3aa: CSAVRGQGTRGSYNEQFF

abundance: few
j_gene: TRBJ1-2
v_gene: TRBV6-1
CDR3aa: CASSPLRGYGYTF

abundance: .
j_gene: TRBJ2-1
v_gene: TRBV6-1
CDR3aa: CASTHLAGGYNEQFF

abundance: many
j_gene: TRBJ2-1
v_gene: TRBV5-1
CDR3aa: CASSLGAGDYNEQFF